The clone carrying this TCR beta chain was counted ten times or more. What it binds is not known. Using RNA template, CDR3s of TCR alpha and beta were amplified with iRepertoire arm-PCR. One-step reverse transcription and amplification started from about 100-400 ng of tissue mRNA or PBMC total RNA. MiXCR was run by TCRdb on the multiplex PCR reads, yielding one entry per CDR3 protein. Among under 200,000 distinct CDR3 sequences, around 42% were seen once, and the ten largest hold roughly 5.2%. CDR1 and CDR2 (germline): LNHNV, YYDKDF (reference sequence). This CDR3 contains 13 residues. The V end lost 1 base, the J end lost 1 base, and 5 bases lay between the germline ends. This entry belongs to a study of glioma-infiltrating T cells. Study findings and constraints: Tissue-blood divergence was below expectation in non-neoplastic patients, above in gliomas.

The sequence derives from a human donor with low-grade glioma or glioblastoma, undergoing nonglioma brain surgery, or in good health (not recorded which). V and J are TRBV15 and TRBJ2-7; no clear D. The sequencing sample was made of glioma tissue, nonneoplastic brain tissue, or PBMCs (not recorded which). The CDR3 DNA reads TGTGCCACCAGCAGAGTGGGTTCCTACGAGCAGTACTTC. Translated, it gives CATSRVGSYEQYF.